The 18 T cell receptor beta chains in this list originate from one sample, sequenced in a study of OX40 agonist ivuxolimab in advanced cancers. Some clones are missing from TCRdb's copy, which holds only in-frame ones; the method was immunoSEQ multiplex PCR. The repertoire holds about 50,000 clones, with approximately 80% as singletons. The material sequenced was CD4+ or CD8+ T cells sorted from blood, taken in a trial of the OX40 agonist ivuxolimab. These receptors were obtained from an adult with an advanced solid tumor such as melanoma, head and neck, liver or kidney cancer.

The chain has TRBV6-4 and TRBJ1-2; D call uncertain. The CDR3 runs 15 residues. The V gene's germline CDR1 is MRHNA and CDR2 SNTAGT. The V and J ends lost 2 bases and 6 bases respectively, with 16 bases between them. The DNA of the CDR3 is TGTGCCAGCAGTGACGGAACCGGGATTCGGCATGGCTACACCTTC. This codes for CASSDGTGIRHGYTF.

The chain has TRBV10-3 and TRBJ2-1; D is undetermined. CDR3 size: 14 residues. Deletions cut 0 bases from V and 13 bases from J, with 16 bases between. CDR1 and CDR2 (germline): ENHRY, SYGVKD. The CDR3 DNA is TGTGCCATCAGTGAGTCGAACCTGGGCCAGGCCCAGTTCTTC. This sequence encodes CAISESNLGQAQFF.

V usage is TRBV7-9 and J usage is TRBJ1-2, with TRBD1 matching 10 bases. The CDR3 runs to 16 residues. V shed 4 bases, J shed 13 bases, and the junction held 18 bases outside the gene matches. Germline V gives CDR1 SEHNR, CDR2 FQNEAQ (reference sequence). DNA for the CDR3: TGTGCCAGCAGCTCTTGGCTTCCCGGGACAGGGGAAAGGTGCACCTTC. Protein: CASSSWLPGTGERCTF.

A single count supports this clone. J is TRBJ1-5 and V is TRBV14; D remains ambiguous. CDR1 SGHDN and CDR2 FVKESK come from the germline V gene. The CDR3 is made up of 14 amino acids. V was trimmed by 1 base and J by 4 bases, leaving 8 bases between them. The CDR3 region has the DNA TGTGCCAGCAGCCAAGGACACCTTAATCAGCCCCAGCATTTT. It codes for CASSQGHLNQPQHF.

The chain couples TRBV21-1 to TRBJ2-3; the DNA was not compared with TRBD2, the D call given in the table. TRBV21-1 is flagged as a pseudogene. The CDR3 is made up of 17 amino acids. The CDR3 coding sequence is TGTGCCAGCAGCAAAGAGGTAGCGGGAGTAGCGACAGATACGCAGTATTTT. This translates into CASSKEVAGVATDTQYF.

The CDR3 spells CASSISSSGVAQYF. The CDR3 nucleotides are TGTGCCAGTAGTATAAGCTCTAGCGGGGTGGCGCAGTACTTC. V and J are TRBV19 and TRBJ2-7, with 9 nucleotides matching TRBD2. V shed 2 bases, J shed 9 bases, and the junction held 8 bases outside the gene matches. The CDR3 loop spans 14 amino acids. CDR1 is LNHDA, CDR2 SQIVND, per germline (reference sequence).

This clone has more than one count but fewer than ten. V usage is TRBV29-1 and J usage is TRBJ1-5, with no clear D. The length of the CDR3 is 12 residues. CDR1 is SQVTM and CDR2 is ANQGSEA in the germline V gene. Trimming took off 4 bases at V and 3 bases at J, with 7 bases between the two ends. CDR3 nucleotide sequence: TGCAGCGTTGGCGACCTCAATCAGCCCCAGCATTTT. The encoded protein is CSVGDLNQPQHF.

The chain couples TRBV7-8 to TRBJ1-2, with D uncertain. The ends were cut back, 3 bases at V and 2 bases at J, with 13 bases in the middle. CDR3 length: 15 amino acids. Germline lookup yields CDR1 SGHVS and CDR2 FQNEAQ. The CDR3 DNA reads as TGTGCCAGCAGCTTGGGGAAGGGCGCCAACTATGGCTACACCTTC. It is translated as CASSLGKGANYGYTF.

This clone was observed a few times. The rearrangement links TRBV10-3 to TRBJ1-6; D is perhaps TRBD1 (5 bases). Germline V CDR1 and CDR2: ENHRY, SYGVKD. The CDR3 sequence is 17 residues long. V lost 2 bases to trimming and J lost 4 bases, with 15 bases between them. The CDR3 protein is CAISEMSRDGYNSPLHF. In nucleotides, the CDR3 is TGTGCCATCAGTGAGATGTCTCGGGACGGTTATAATTCACCCCTCCACTTT.

The CDR3 DNA reads TGTGCCACCACCTCAGCGGGAGGTTATACCGGGGAGCTGTTTTTT. The encoded protein is CATTSAGGYTGELFF. V usage is TRBV5-8 and J usage is TRBJ2-2, with TRBD2 matching over 9 bases. The CDR3 spans 15 residues. The germline V gene encodes CDR1 SGHTS and CDR2 YDEGEE. V was clipped by 9 bases and J by 5 bases; unmatched bases: 11.

A few counts support this clone. The chain is built from TRBV5-1 and TRBJ2-3, with D possibly TRBD2 on 6 matching bases. This CDR3 contains 17 residues. V was pared by 4 bases and J by 1 base, with 19 bases between. Germline assignment: CDR1 SGHRS and CDR2 YFSETQ. The CDR3: CASSAPPLAPRTDTQYF. CDR3 DNA sequence: TGCGCCAGCAGCGCTCCTCCTCTAGCGCCCCGCACAGATACGCAGTATTTT.

There are a few counts of this clone. The chain has TRBV2 and TRBJ1-1, with 8 bases that match TRBD1. Trimming cost V 6 bases and J 0 bases; bases outside gene matches: 3. This CDR3 has 14 amino acids. Germline CDR1 reads SNHLY; CDR2 reads FYNNEI. CDR3 sequence reads: CASRDRAMNTEAFF. CDR3 sequence (DNA): TGTGCCAGCAGGGACAGGGCGATGAACACTGAAGCTTTCTTT.

This chain joins TRBV15 and TRBJ1-2; unclear D gene. Germline V gene lookup returns CDR1 LNHNV and CDR2 YYDKDF (reference sequence). The V gene lost 3 bases and the J gene lost 4 bases, with 15 bases spanning the gap. CDR3 size: 15 residues. The CDR3 region is CATSSPDRLLYGYTF. In DNA, the CDR3 is TGTGCCACCAGCAGCCCGGATCGACTACTCTATGGCTACACCTTC. Filled out from reference TRBV15 and TRBJ1-2, the complete variable domain reads DAMVIQNPRYQVTQFGKPVTLSCSQTLNHNVMYWYQQKSSQAPKLLFHYYDKDFNNEADTPDNFQSRRPNTSFCFLDIRSPGLGDTAMYLCATSSPDRLLYGYTFGSGTRLTVV.

Only a few counts were recorded for this clone. This chain connects TRBV12-5 to TRBJ1-6; 8 positions agree with TRBD1. Trimming removed 2 bases from V and 12 bases from J; junction bases left unmatched: 9. The CDR3 runs 15 residues. Germline V gene data show CDR1 as LGHNT and CDR2 as FRNRAP. CDR3 DNA: TGTGCTAGTGGTTTGTCCACAGGGGGAGATTTACCCCTCCACTTT. Translating gives CASGLSTGGDLPLHF.

This clone appeared a single time. The CDR3 DNA reads as TGTGCCAGCAGCTTAGGGACTAGCCCCCGTACCGGGGAGCTGTTTTTT. Protein: CASSLGTSPRTGELFF. V gene TRBV5-4 combines with J gene TRBJ2-2; 9 positions match TRBD2. Germline lookup yields CDR1 SGHNT and CDR2 YYREEE (reference sequence). Germline trimming cut 2 bases from V and 5 bases from J; bases unmatched to any gene: 7. The CDR3 totals 16 residues. The variable domain in full, with the rest retrieved from reference TRBV5-4 and TRBJ2-2, is ETGVTQSPTHLIKTRGQQVTLRCSSQSGHNTVSWYQQALGQGPQFIFQYYREEENGRGNFPPRFSGLQFPNYSSELNVNALELDDSALYLCASSLGTSPRTGELFFGEGSRLTVL.

The CDR3 nucleotides read TGTGCCAGCAGGAAAAACAGGGGGTTTCTCTATAATTCACCCCTCCACTTT. Its protein product is CASRKNRGFLYNSPLHF. V gene TRBV27 combines with J gene TRBJ1-6; 8 bases map to TRBD1. Germline V gene data show CDR1 as MNHEY and CDR2 as SMNVEV (reference sequence). V trimming: 6 bases; J trimming: 3 bases; junction bases outside the gene matches: 10. This CDR3 spans 17 amino acids.

This clone was found once. This chain joins TRBV7-2 and TRBJ2-7, with 8 bases lining up with TRBD1. V shed 3 bases and J 6 bases; nucleotides not matched to a gene: 10. The CDR3 has 15 amino acids. In germline, CDR1 is SGHTA, CDR2 FQGNSA. This CDR3 reads CASSLMTGETSEQYF. The CDR3 nucleotides read TGTGCCAGCAGCTTGATGACAGGGGAAACCTCCGAGCAGTACTTC.

The chain joins TRBV4-1 to TRBJ1-4; weak D call: TRBD1 (5 bases). The CDR3 runs 15 residues. The V gene lost 4 bases and the J gene lost 5 bases, with 14 bases spanning the gap. Germline CDR1 and CDR2: MGHRA and YSYEKL. The CDR3 here is CASSRGARGNEKLFF. The CDR3 DNA follows: TGCGCCAGCAGCCGAGGGGCGCGCGGCAATGAAAAACTGTTTTTT.